This TCR beta chain is from a study of technical replicates of blood from several donors. The ends were cut back, 0 bases at V and 4 bases at J, with 10 bases in the middle. CDR1 is SGHNT, CDR2 YYREEE, per germline (reference sequence). The length of the CDR3 is 14 residues. This clone has a handful of counts. Profiled with immunoSEQ multiplex PCR; TCRdb holds only in-frame clones, not every one. The sample records tens of thousands of clones, about 92% being singletons. This chain links TRBV5-4 with TRBJ2-5; D uncertain. Sequencing used T cells isolated from PBMCs. The receptor comes from a human donor in good health. CDR3 in DNA: TGTGCCAGCAGCTTGGAAGCCAAACCAGAGACCCAGTACTTC. Protein product: CASSLEAKPETQYF.